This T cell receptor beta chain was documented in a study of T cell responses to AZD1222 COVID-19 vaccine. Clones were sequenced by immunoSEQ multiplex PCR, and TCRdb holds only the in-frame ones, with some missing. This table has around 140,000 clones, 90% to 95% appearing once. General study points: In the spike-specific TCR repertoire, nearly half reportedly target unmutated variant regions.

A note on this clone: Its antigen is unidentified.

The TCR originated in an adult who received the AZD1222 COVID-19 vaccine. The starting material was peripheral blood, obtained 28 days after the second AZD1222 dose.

The CDR3 sequence: CASSPNNEQFF. The CDR3 nucleotides read TGCGCCAGCAGTCCGAACAATGAGCAGTTCTTC. V and J are TRBV5-1 and TRBJ2-1; D uncertain. The CDR3 length is 11 residues. The V end lost 5 bases, the J end lost 5 bases, and 5 bases lay between the germline ends. The germline V gene encodes CDR1 SGHRS and CDR2 YFSETQ.